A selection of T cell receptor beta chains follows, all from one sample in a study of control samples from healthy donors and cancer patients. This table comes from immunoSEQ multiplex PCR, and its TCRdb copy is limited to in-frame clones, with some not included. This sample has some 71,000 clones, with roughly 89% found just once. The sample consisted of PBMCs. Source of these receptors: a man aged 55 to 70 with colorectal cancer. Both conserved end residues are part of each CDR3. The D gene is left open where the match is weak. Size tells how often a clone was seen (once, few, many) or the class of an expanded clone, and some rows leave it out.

cdr3_nt: TGTGCCTGGAGTTGGGGGGCAAGGGAAAAACTGTTTTTT; cdr3_aa: CAWSWGAREKLFF; j_call: TRBJ1-4; v_call: TRBV30; d_call: NA; clone_size: NA
cdr3_nt: TGTGCCAGCAGCCGCAGACGCACCGGGGAGCTGTTTTTT; cdr3_aa: CASSRRRTGELFF; j_call: TRBJ2-2; v_call: TRBV11-2; d_call: NA; clone_size: NA
cdr3_nt: TGTGCTAGTGGTGTGCCGGGGGGGTACTACGAGCAGTACTTC; cdr3_aa: CASGVPGGYYEQYF; j_call: TRBJ2-7; v_call: TRBV12-5; d_call: TRBD2; clone_size: once
cdr3_nt: TGTGCCAGCAGAACCTCGGGGGCGGACACAGATACGCAGTATTTT; cdr3_aa: CASRTSGADTDTQYF; j_call: TRBJ2-3; v_call: TRBV28; d_call: NA; clone_size: NA
cdr3_nt: TGTGCCAGCAGCCTTCGCCATCTCACAGATACGCAGTATTTT; cdr3_aa: CASSLRHLTDTQYF; j_call: TRBJ2-3; v_call: TRBV11-3; d_call: NA; clone_size: once
cdr3_nt: TGTGCCAGCAGCTTAACGCAGAACCTCGGGGAGCTGTTTTTT; cdr3_aa: CASSLTQNLGELFF; j_call: TRBJ2-2; v_call: TRBV7-3; d_call: NA; clone_size: NA
cdr3_nt: TGTGCCTGGAGTGTACACGTGGGTGGGAACACTGAAGCTTTCTTT; cdr3_aa: CAWSVHVGGNTEAFF; j_call: TRBJ1-1; v_call: TRBV30; d_call: NA; clone_size: NA
cdr3_nt: TGTGCCAGCAGTTTATTGTCGGGTCAGGGCTCCAACACTGAAGCTTTCTTT; cdr3_aa: CASSLLSGQGSNTEAFF; j_call: TRBJ1-1; v_call: TRBV27; d_call: NA; clone_size: NA
cdr3_nt: TGTGCCAGCAGTTACTCGGCGGAGACCCAGTACTTC; cdr3_aa: CASSYSAETQYF; j_call: TRBJ2-5; v_call: TRBV6-5; d_call: NA; clone_size: NA
cdr3_nt: TGTGCCAGCAGCTTGGGCGGGCGTGGGACCGGGGAGCTGTTTTTT; cdr3_aa: CASSLGGRGTGELFF; j_call: TRBJ2-2; v_call: TRBV5-4; d_call: NA; clone_size: NA
cdr3_nt: TGTGCCAGCAGCCTTGCGACAGGACCTCTTGCCTATGGCTACACCTTC; cdr3_aa: CASSLATGPLAYGYTF; j_call: TRBJ1-2; v_call: TRBV3-1/TRBV3-2; d_call: NA; clone_size: NA
cdr3_nt: TGTGCCAGCAGCTTAGTAGGACCTCTCACCGGGGAGCTGTTTTTT; cdr3_aa: CASSLVGPLTGELFF; j_call: TRBJ2-2; v_call: TRBV11-3; d_call: NA; clone_size: few
cdr3_nt: TGTGCCAGCAGCTCGGGACAAAATGAGCAGTTCTTC; cdr3_aa: CASSSGQNEQFF; j_call: TRBJ2-1; v_call: TRBV5-5; d_call: NA; clone_size: NA
cdr3_nt: TGTGCCAGCAGTTTAACCGGGCAGCCCCAGCATTTT; cdr3_aa: CASSLTGQPQHF; j_call: TRBJ1-5; v_call: TRBV12-3/TRBV12-4; d_call: NA; clone_size: NA
cdr3_nt: TGTGCCAGCAGCTCTTTTTCCGGGCCAACGGTGGTGGCGACCATATATTTT; cdr3_aa: CASSSFSGPTVVATIYF; j_call: TRBJ1-3; v_call: TRBV5-6; d_call: NA; clone_size: once
cdr3_nt: TGTGCCAGCAGTTTGATGGACTATGGCTACACCTTC; cdr3_aa: CASSLMDYGYTF; j_call: TRBJ1-2; v_call: TRBV12-3/TRBV12-4; d_call: NA; clone_size: NA
cdr3_nt: TGTGCCAGCGGGGAGACTGGAAACACCATATATTTT; cdr3_aa: CASGETGNTIYF; j_call: TRBJ1-3; v_call: TRBV12-3/TRBV12-4; d_call: NA; clone_size: NA
cdr3_nt: TGTGCCAGCAGTTATCCAGGGGGCGGGTACACTGAAGCTTTCTTT; cdr3_aa: CASSYPGGGYTEAFF; j_call: TRBJ1-1; v_call: TRBV5-4; d_call: TRBD1; clone_size: NA
cdr3_nt: TGTGCCAGTAGGCTGGGCGCCTCTGGGGCCAACGTCCTGACTTTC; cdr3_aa: CASRLGASGANVLTF; j_call: TRBJ2-6; v_call: TRBV19; d_call: NA; clone_size: NA
cdr3_nt: TGTGCCAGCAGCTTAAGCGGGGGGCAGGAGACCCAGTACTTC; cdr3_aa: CASSLSGGQETQYF; j_call: TRBJ2-5; v_call: TRBV7-3; d_call: TRBD2; clone_size: NA